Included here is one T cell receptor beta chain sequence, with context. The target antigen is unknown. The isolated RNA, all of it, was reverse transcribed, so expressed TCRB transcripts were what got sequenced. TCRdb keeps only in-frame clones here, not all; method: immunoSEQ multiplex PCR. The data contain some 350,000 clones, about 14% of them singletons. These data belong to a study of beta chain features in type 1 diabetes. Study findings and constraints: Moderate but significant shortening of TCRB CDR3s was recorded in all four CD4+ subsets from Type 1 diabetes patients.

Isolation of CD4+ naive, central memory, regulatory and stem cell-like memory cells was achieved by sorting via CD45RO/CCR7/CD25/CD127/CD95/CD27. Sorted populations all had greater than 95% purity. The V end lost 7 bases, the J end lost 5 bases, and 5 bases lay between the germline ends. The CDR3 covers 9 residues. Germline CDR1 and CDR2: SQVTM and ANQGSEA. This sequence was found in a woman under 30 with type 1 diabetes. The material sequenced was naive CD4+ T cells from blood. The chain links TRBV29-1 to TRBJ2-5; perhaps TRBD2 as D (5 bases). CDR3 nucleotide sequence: TGCAGCGCGGGGGAGACCCAGTACTTC. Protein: CSAGETQYF.